This T cell receptor (beta chain) was recorded in a study of OX40 agonist ivuxolimab in advanced cancers. Study-wide background: Prior checkpoint blockade (anti-PD-1, anti-PD-L1 or anti-CTLA-4) was permitted; roughly 40% had it. Study-wide findings and caveats: At 0.1 to 3.0 mg/kg, CD4+ and CD8+ blood T cells expanded clonally by week 6.

A note on this clone: Its antigen is undetermined.

V lost 3 bases, J lost 7 bases, and 21 bases lay in between. The CDR3 totals 17 residues. The germline V gene encodes CDR1 SGHVS and CDR2 FNYEAQ. Some clones are missing from TCRdb's copy, which holds only in-frame ones; the method was immunoSEQ multiplex PCR. The table records around 87,000 clones, under 95% of them present only once. The clonotype comes from an adult with an advanced solid tumor such as melanoma, head and neck, liver or kidney cancer. The chain is built from TRBV7-6 and TRBJ1-4; D might be TRBD1 (5 bases). The sample consisted of CD4+ or CD8+ T cells sorted from blood, taken in a trial of the OX40 agonist ivuxolimab. The CDR3 sequence: CASSFAGREAIIEKLFF. For the CDR3, the DNA is TGTGCCAGCAGCTTCGCAGGGAGGGAAGCGATCATTGAAAAACTGTTTTTT.